Listed here is a single TCR beta chain. What it recognizes is unknown. This sample was taken from a study of cytomegalovirus exposure and HLA in healthy donors. Notes on the study in general: Immune exposure information available was restricted to CMV serostatus. Later analysis associated a missense DCLRE1C variant with TCR beta V- and J-gene trimming. Segments of the TCR beta V type were, in most cases, productive about 87% or about 30% of the time in an earlier analysis.

The study ran its PCR with 60 Vbeta and 13 Jbeta primers. Here immunoSEQ multiplex PCR was the method, and the copy in TCRdb shows in-frame clones only, minus some. The sample has some 150,000 clones; approximately 64% are singletons. V gave up 8 bases and J gave up 5 bases, with 12 bases separating them. Looked up from germline, CDR1 is SNHLY and CDR2 is FYNNEI. The CDR3 length is 12 residues. This sequence joins TRBV2 and TRBJ1-1; TRBD1 might be the D (5 bases). Sequencing was performed on PBMCs. The origin of this receptor is a woman in her thirties or forties in good health and CMV-seronegative. This CDR3 reads CASRGGRTEAFF. Written as DNA, the CDR3 is TGTGCCAGCCGGGGCGGGAGGACTGAAGCTTTCTTT.